This is a list of T cell receptor beta chains from one sample in a study of blood T cell repertoires in COVID-19. The repertoire was sequenced with immunoSEQ multiplex PCR; TCRdb's copy has only in-frame clones and lacks some. The sample has about 160,000 clones, more than 75% seen once. Source material: peripheral blood. The receptors here all came from a man aged 40-49 years with acute or convalescent COVID-19. The CDR3 runs from the conserved cysteine through the conserved F or W. D genes are given only for firm matches. Clone size is stated in some rows and not others, as once, few, many or a class when expanded.

V	D	J	size	CDR3	DNA
TRBV3-1/TRBV3-2	.	TRBJ1-5	few	CASSQMTGGNQPQHF	TGTGCCAGCAGCCAGATGACAGGCGGGAATCAGCCCCAGCATTTT
TRBV7-2	TRBD2	TRBJ2-7	.	CASSLEALAGQVEQYF	TGTGCCAGCAGCTTAGAGGCACTAGCGGGGCAAGTCGAGCAGTACTTC
TRBV19	TRBD2	TRBJ2-2	.	CASRNSGTSGELFF	TGTGCCAGTCGGAATTCGGGGACTAGCGGGGAGCTGTTTTTT
TRBV12-3/TRBV12-4	.	TRBJ1-2	few	CASSLAEQATF	TGTGCCAGCAGTTTAGCAGAACAGGCCACCTTC
TRBV2	TRBD1	TRBJ1-5	.	CASSDRGGQPQHF	TGTGCCAGCAGCGACAGGGGTGGGCAGCCCCAGCATTTT
TRBV6-5	.	TRBJ1-5	.	CATNTGTTGNQPQHF	TGTGCCACTAACACCGGGACTACGGGGAATCAGCCCCAGCATTTT
TRBV2	.	TRBJ1-1	.	CASGEDWNTEAFF	TGTGCCAGCGGAGAAGACTGGAACACTGAAGCTTTCTTT
TRBV19	.	TRBJ1-3	.	CASSVRGSGNTIYF	TGTGCCAGTAGCGTTCGGGGGTCCGGAAACACCATATATTTT
TRBV6-4	.	TRBJ1-2	.	CASSDSFVQGKRDGYTF	TGTGCCAGCAGTGACTCGTTTGTGCAGGGGAAAAGGGATGGCTACACCTTC
TRBV27	.	TRBJ1-4	.	CASSLGGLGEKLFF	TGTGCCAGCAGTTTGGGGGGGCTCGGTGAAAAACTGTTTTTT
TRBV6-5	.	TRBJ2-7	many	CASSYSTPFSSYEQYF	TGTGCCAGCAGTTACTCCACCCCATTCAGCTCCTACGAGCAGTACTTC
TRBV5-4	TRBD2	TRBJ2-1	.	CASSLGTRGQFF	TGTGCCAGCAGCTTGGGGACTAGAGGGCAGTTCTTC
TRBV6-2/TRBV6-3	.	TRBJ2-7	.	CASSWDSGSYEQYF	TGTGCCAGCAGCTGGGACAGCGGGAGCTACGAGCAGTACTTC
TRBV28	.	TRBJ1-6	.	CATRSYNSPLHF	TGTGCCACGAGGTCCTATAATTCACCCCTCCACTTT
TRBV5-1	TRBD1	TRBJ2-5	.	CASSLGSGTGVRETQYF	TGCGCCAGCAGCTTGGGCTCAGGGACAGGGGTTAGGGAGACCCAGTACTTC
TRBV6-5	TRBD1	TRBJ1-2	.	CASGLSGGYGYTF	TGTGCCAGCGGGCTTTCAGGGGGTTATGGCTACACCTTC
TRBV29-1	.	TRBJ2-7	.	CSLRDGQSPYEQYF	TGCAGCCTCCGAGATGGACAGTCGCCATACGAGCAGTACTTC
TRBV7-2	TRBD1	TRBJ1-5	.	CASSLAGGQGNQPQHF	TGTGCCAGCAGCTTAGCGGGAGGACAGGGCAATCAGCCCCAGCATTTT
TRBV6-5	TRBD1	TRBJ2-7	.	CASQWGTGDYEQYF	TGTGCCAGCCAATGGGGGACAGGGGACTACGAGCAGTACTTC
TRBV18	.	TRBJ1-6	few	CASSSVGANSPLHF	TGTGCCAGCTCATCGGTAGGGGCCAATTCACCCCTCCACTTT
TRBV5-6	.	TRBJ2-5	.	CASSLGAEETQYF	TGTGCCAGCAGCTTGGGGGCAGAAGAGACCCAGTACTTC
TRBV5-1	.	TRBJ2-7	.	CASSLTPLGTGRLSYEQYF	TGCGCCAGCAGCTTGACACCGCTAGGTACCGGTCGGCTCTCCTACGAGCAGTACTTC
TRBV7-9	TRBD1	TRBJ1-2	.	CASSVQGAMYGYTF	TGTGCCAGCAGCGTTCAGGGGGCAATGTATGGCTACACCTTC